A single sample is the source of the 9 T cell receptor beta chains below, sequenced in a study of shared clonotypes between healthy human individuals. TCRdb's table, derived via immunoSEQ multiplex PCR, lists solely in-frame clones and lacks some. Of under 1,900,000 clones listed, around 98.5% are singletons. The source material was naive CD4+ T cells sorted from blood. Subset meaning: CD45RA+ positively selected. The receptor source for this set is a man in his thirties or forties in good health.

The gene calls are TRBV7-2 and TRBJ2-3; no clear D gene. V was cut by 0 bases and J by 3 bases, with 10 bases left in between. CDR3 size: 15 residues. Looked up from germline, CDR1 is SGHTA and CDR2 is FQGNSA. The CDR3 sequence is CASSLAAKVTDTQYF. The CDR3 DNA is TGTGCCAGCAGCTTAGCGGCGAAGGTGACAGATACGCAGTATTTT.

The V gene is TRBV18, the J gene TRBJ2-7; 8 bases match TRBD1. CDR3 length equals 16 residues. V was pared by 6 bases and J by 3 bases, with 13 bases of the junction left unmatched. CDR1 is KGHSH, CDR2 LQKENI, per germline. Here the CDR3 DNA reads TGTGCCAGCTCTCCCCTCGGGACAGGAACGAGCTACGAGCAGTACTTC. As protein: CASSPLGTGTSYEQYF.

The J gene is TRBJ2-7, the V gene TRBV18; TRBD1 agrees at 9 bases. V lost 3 bases to trimming and J lost 3 bases; unmatched junction nucleotides: 9. Germline loops: CDR1 KGHSH, CDR2 LQKENI. CDR3 size: 16 residues. Here the CDR3 DNA reads TGTGCCAGCTCACCTCGGGACAGGGTTAATTACTACGAGCAGTACTTC. Translating it yields CASSPRDRVNYYEQYF.

The V call is TRBV9, the J call TRBJ2-6; D not certain. The germline V gene encodes CDR1 SGDLS and CDR2 YYNGEE. V was clipped by 0 bases and J by 2 bases, with 12 bases between them. CDR3 size: 17 residues. For the CDR3, the DNA is TGTGCCAGCAGCGTAGATGGGGTCAGTGCTGGGGCCAACGTCCTGACTTTC. This sequence encodes CASSVDGVSAGANVLTF.

CDR3 sequence: CASSQAAGPYEQYF. CDR3 DNA sequence: TGTGCCAGCAGCCAAGCGGCGGGGCCCTACGAGCAGTACTTC. The chain combines TRBV14 with TRBJ2-7; D is possibly TRBD2 (6 bases). V dropped 1 base and J dropped 2 bases, with 9 bases sitting between them. The germline CDR1 and CDR2 sequences are SGHDN and FVKESK. The CDR3 covers 14 residues.

This rearrangement joins TRBV30 to TRBJ1-2, with D hard to call. Looked up from germline, CDR1 is GTSNPN and CDR2 is SVGIG (reference sequence). V was shortened by 3 bases and J by 1 base, with 12 bases between the two germline ends. The CDR3 extends over 14 amino acids. CDR3 sequence: CAWRHTGSNYGYTF. The CDR3 DNA is TGTGCCTGGAGACATACCGGGAGTAACTATGGCTACACCTTC.

The chain is built from TRBV5-4 and TRBJ2-1, with 12 nucleotides matching TRBD2. V was pared by 4 bases and J by 7 bases, with 6 bases of the junction left unmatched. CDR1 and CDR2 from the germline V gene are SGHNT and YYREEE (reference sequence). The CDR3 spans 15 residues. CDR3 sequence reads: CASSRTSGTINEQFF. The CDR3 DNA reads TGTGCCAGCAGCCGGACTAGCGGGACCATTAATGAGCAGTTCTTC.

The genes are TRBV5-4 and TRBJ2-7; tentative D call: TRBD2 (5 bases). The CDR3 extends over 14 amino acids. From germline, CDR1 is SGHNT and CDR2 YYREEE (reference sequence). V was trimmed by 3 bases and J by 2 bases, leaving 12 bases between them. CDR3: CASSSTGSTYEQYF. The CDR3 DNA sequence: TGTGCCAGCAGCTCCACGGGATCAACCTACGAGCAGTACTTC.

This clone came up once. The CDR3, as DNA: TGTGCCAGCAGCGTAACTACTAGCGGGAGTGGCACAGATACGCAGTATTTT. Its protein is CASSVTTSGSGTDTQYF. V is TRBV9 and J is TRBJ2-3; 11 bases are a match to TRBD2. The CDR3 is 17 residues long. CDR1 is SGDLS, CDR2 YYNGEE, per germline. V was pared by 1 base and J by 1 base, with 5 bases of the junction left unmatched.